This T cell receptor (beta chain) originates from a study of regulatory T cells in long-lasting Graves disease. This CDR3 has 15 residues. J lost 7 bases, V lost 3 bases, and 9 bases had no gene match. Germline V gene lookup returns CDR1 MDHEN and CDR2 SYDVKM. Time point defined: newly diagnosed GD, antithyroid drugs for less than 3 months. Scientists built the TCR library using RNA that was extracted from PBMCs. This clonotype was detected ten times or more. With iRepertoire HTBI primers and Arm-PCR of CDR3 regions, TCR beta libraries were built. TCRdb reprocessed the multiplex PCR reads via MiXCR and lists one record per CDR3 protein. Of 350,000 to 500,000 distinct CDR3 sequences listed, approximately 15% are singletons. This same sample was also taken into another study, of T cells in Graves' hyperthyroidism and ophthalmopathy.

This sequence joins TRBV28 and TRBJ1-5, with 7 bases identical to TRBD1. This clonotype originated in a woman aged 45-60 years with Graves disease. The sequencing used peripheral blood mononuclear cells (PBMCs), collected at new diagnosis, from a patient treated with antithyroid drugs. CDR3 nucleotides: TGTGCCAGCAGTTTGGCAACAGGGGTTAACCAGCCCCAGCATTTT. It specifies CASSLATGVNQPQHF.